What follows describes a single T cell receptor (beta chain). V lost 4 bases and J 6 bases, leaving 9 bases between the germline ends. Per germline, CDR1 LGHNA and CDR2 YSLEER. This CDR3 comprises 13 residues. Clones were sequenced by immunoSEQ multiplex PCR, and TCRdb holds only the in-frame ones, with some missing. The table shows some 1,400,000 clones, with 95% to 97% occurring only once. The data are from a study of shared clonotypes between healthy human individuals. The sample comprised naive CD4+ T cells sorted from blood. The sample's subset: CD45RA+ positively selected. This chain connects TRBV4-3 to TRBJ2-2; D is uncertain. This sequence was found in a man in his thirties or forties in good health. The DNA of the CDR3 is TGCGCCAGCAGCCTTTCTTTGGCCGGGGAGCTGTTTTTT. Protein sequence: CASSLSLAGELFF.